The 10 T cell receptor beta chains in this list originate from one sample, sequenced in a study of T cell responses to AZD1222 COVID-19 vaccine. This table comes from immunoSEQ multiplex PCR, and its TCRdb copy is limited to in-frame clones, with some not included. The table shows approximately 220,000 clones, with about 93% occurring only once. Here the sequenced sample was peripheral blood, taken on day 0 of MenACWY control vaccination. Source of these receptors: an adult in good health.

The chain recombines TRBV7-2 with TRBJ1-5; D call uncertain. Per the germline V gene, CDR1 is SGHTA and CDR2 is FQGNSA. The CDR3 loop spans 12 amino acids. Between the trimmed V and J ends, which lost 5 bases and 2 bases, there was a span of 4 bases. The DNA of the CDR3 is TGTGCCAGCAGCCACGGCAATCAGCCCCAGCATTTT. Its protein is CASSHGNQPQHF.

V usage is TRBV5-6 and J usage is TRBJ2-1, with 8 bases aligning to TRBD2. V lost 2 bases, J lost 12 bases, and 4 bases stayed unmatched. Germline lookup yields CDR1 SGHDT and CDR2 YYEEEE. This CDR3 has 12 amino acids. CDR3 bases: TGTGCCAGCAGCTTAGGACTAGCCGGGCAGTTCTTC. This codes for CASSLGLAGQFF.

CDR3 nucleotides: TGTGCCAGCAGTTTATCCGCCAAGGGACAGGGGATTCAGCCCCAGCATTTT. Its protein is CASSLSAKGQGIQPQHF. V usage is TRBV27 and J usage is TRBJ1-5; 10 nucleotides align to TRBD1. This CDR3 spans 17 amino acids. With 0 bases clipped from V and 6 bases from J, the junction kept 8 bases outside the gene matches. CDR1 and CDR2 from the germline V gene are MNHEY and SMNVEV (reference sequence).

This chain connects TRBV10-2 to TRBJ1-5; 7 nucleotides align to TRBD1. V shed 6 bases and J 6 bases; nucleotides not matched to a gene: 5. CDR3 length: 13 amino acids. Germline V lookup: CDR1 WSHSY, CDR2 SAAADI. The CDR3 DNA reads TGCGCCAGCAGCTACGGACAGGCTCAGCCCCAGCATTTT. Residues: CASSYGQAQPQHF.

The gene calls are TRBV23-1 and TRBJ1-3; TRBD1 matches 7 bases. TRBV23-1 is an open reading frame whose function is uncertain. V lost 3 bases to trimming and J lost 0 bases; unmatched junction nucleotides: 5. The length of the CDR3 is 16 residues. CDR3 DNA sequence: TGCGCCAGCAGTCATACAGGGGCTTTCTCTGGAAACACCATATATTTT. Protein: CASSHTGAFSGNTIYF.

The chain links TRBV28 to TRBJ1-1; TRBD1 might be the D (5 bases). V was cut by 5 bases and J by 6 bases, with 10 bases left in between. Germline V gives CDR1 MDHEN, CDR2 SYDVKM. The CDR3 has 12 residues. This chain's CDR3 is CASSERDSEAFF. The CDR3 DNA sequence: TGTGCCAGCAGTGAAAGGGACTCTGAAGCTTTCTTT.

V is TRBV6-2 or TRBV6-3 and J is TRBJ2-3; D is possibly TRBD1 or TRBD2 (5 bases each). This CDR3 is 16 amino acids long. Germline V CDR1 and CDR2: MNHEY, SVGEGT. V lost 6 bases and J lost 2, with 18 bases in between. In DNA form, the CDR3 reads TGTGCCAGCAGCTATACGGGACCCTGGGCCACAGATACGCAGTATTTT. It translates to CASSYTGPWATDTQYF.

V gene TRBV15 combines with J gene TRBJ1-5; no definite D call. Germline V gene sequence: CDR1 LNHNV, CDR2 YYDKDF (reference sequence). The CDR3 is 15 amino acids. The ends were cut back, 5 bases at V and 5 bases at J, with 16 bases in the middle. CDR3 in DNA: TGTGCCACCAGCCCAACACGTGGCCGCTATCAGCCCCAGCATTTT. Encoded protein: CATSPTRGRYQPQHF.

V gene TRBV9 combines with J gene TRBJ2-1; 10 bases fit TRBD2. The CDR3 length is 15 residues. Germline V CDR1 and CDR2: SGDLS, YYNGEE. The V gene end was trimmed by 0 bases and the J gene end by 6 bases; junction bases not matched to a gene: 3. The chain's CDR3 is CASSVVSGGANEQFF. The CDR3 DNA reads TGTGCCAGCAGCGTAGTCAGCGGGGGGGCCAATGAGCAGTTCTTC.

This chain's CDR3 is CATRTDWVGYTF. The CDR3 bases are TGTGCCACCCGGACAGATTGGGTTGGCTACACCTTC. The rearrangement links TRBV12-3 or TRBV12-4 to TRBJ1-2, with a possible D match to TRBD1 (6 bases). V was shortened by 10 bases and J by 7 bases, with 16 bases between the two germline ends. The CDR3 has 12 amino acids.